This TCR beta chain originates from a study of blood T cell repertoires in COVID-19. Study in general: Sources were T cells, B-cell-depleted T cells, or PBMCs; the material itself was cDNA or gDNA.

Trimming left V 2 bases short and J 2 bases short, with 12 bases between. The CDR3 totals 15 residues. The germline gives CDR1 KGHSH, CDR2 LQKENI. Original processing methods: Amplification of reference gene primers was used by the study to estimate nucleated cell counts. Using immunoSEQ multiplex PCR, the repertoire was profiled, and TCRdb retains in-frame clones only, with some absent. For V, J and clone size, that table is used; D and trimming come from the DNA. The table has roughly 150,000 clones, roughly 80% seen once. The sample consisted of peripheral blood. The clonotype was recovered from a woman older than 75 with acute or convalescent COVID-19. The chain couples TRBV18 to TRBJ1-1, with D perhaps matching TRBD1 (5 bases). This CDR3 is CASSPGAGINTEAFF. Here the CDR3 DNA reads TGTGCCAGCTCACCAGGGGCAGGGATAAACACTGAAGCTTTCTTT.